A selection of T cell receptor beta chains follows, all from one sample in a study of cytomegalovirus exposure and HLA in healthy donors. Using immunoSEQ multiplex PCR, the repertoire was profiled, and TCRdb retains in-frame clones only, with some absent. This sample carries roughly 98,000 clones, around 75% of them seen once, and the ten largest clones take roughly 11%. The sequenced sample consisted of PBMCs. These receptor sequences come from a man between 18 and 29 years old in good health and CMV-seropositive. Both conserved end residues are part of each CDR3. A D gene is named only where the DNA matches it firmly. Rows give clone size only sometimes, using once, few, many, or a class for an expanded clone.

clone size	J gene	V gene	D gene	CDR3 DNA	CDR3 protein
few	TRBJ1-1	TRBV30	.	TGTGCCTGGAGTGTAGGCACCGAACTAATGAACACTGAAGCTTTCTTT	CAWSVGTELMNTEAFF
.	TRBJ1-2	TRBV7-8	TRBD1	TGTGCCAGCAGCTTAGCGGAGGGACAGGGGGCGAATGGCTACACCTTC	CASSLAEGQGANGYTF
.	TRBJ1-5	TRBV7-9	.	TGTGCCAGCACGATGGGGCAGGGGAGCAGTCAGCCCCAGCATTTT	CASTMGQGSSQPQHF
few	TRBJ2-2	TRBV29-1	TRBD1	TGCAGCGTTGGGCGGGGGACAGGGGTCACCGGGGAGCTGTTTTTT	CSVGRGTGVTGELFF
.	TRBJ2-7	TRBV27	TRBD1	TGTGTAACCTCGGGACAGGAGGACTACGAGCAGTACTTC	CVTSGQEDYEQYF
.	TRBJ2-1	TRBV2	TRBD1	TGTGCCAGCAAGGACAGGAGCTCCTACAATGAGCAGTTCTTC	CASKDRSSYNEQFF
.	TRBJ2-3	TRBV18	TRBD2	TGTGCCAGCTCTGGAGCGGGGGGCAACACAGATACGCAGTATTTT	CASSGAGGNTDTQYF
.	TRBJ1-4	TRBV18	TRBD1	TGTGCCAGCTCATCCCCGGGACAGAAAAATGAAAAACTGTTTTTT	CASSSPGQKNEKLFF
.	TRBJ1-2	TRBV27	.	TGTGCCAGCAGTTTTGGGCGGACAAACTATGGCTACACCTTC	CASSFGRTNYGYTF
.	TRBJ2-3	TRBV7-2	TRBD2	TGTGCCAGCAGGTCCCGAGCGGGGGTGAGCACAGATACGCAGTATTTT	CASRSRAGVSTDTQYF
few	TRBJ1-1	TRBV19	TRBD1	TGTGCCAGTAGTCCTGACAGGGACACTGAAGCTTTCTTT	CASSPDRDTEAFF
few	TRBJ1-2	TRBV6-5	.	TGTGCCAGCAGTTACTCGACCGGGTATGGCTACACCTTC	CASSYSTGYGYTF
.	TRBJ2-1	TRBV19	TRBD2	TGTGCCAGTAGATGGCGGGGGACCTCCTACAATGAGCAGTTCTTC	CASRWRGTSYNEQFF
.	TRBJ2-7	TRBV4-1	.	TGCGCCAGCAGCCAACTGGGGCTTTCCTACGAGCAGTACTTC	CASSQLGLSYEQYF
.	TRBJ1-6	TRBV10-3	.	TGTGCCATCAGTGGCACAGTCTCCTCACCCCTCCACTTT	CAISGTVSSPLHF
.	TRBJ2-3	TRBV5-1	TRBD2	TGCGCCAGCAGTTGGGCCGGCGGGGGAGACTATACGCAGTATTTT	CASSWAGGGDYTQYF
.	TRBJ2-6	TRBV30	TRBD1	TGTGCCTGGATAAAAGGTGGTTTGGACAGGGGCTCTGGGGCCAACGTCCTGACTTTC	CAWIKGGLDRGSGANVLTF
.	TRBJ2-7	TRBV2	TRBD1	TGTGCCAGCAGTGCCCTCGGGACAGCGAACTACGAGCAGTACTTC	CASSALGTANYEQYF
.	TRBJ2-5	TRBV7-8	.	TGTGCCAGCAGCTTAGCGAGTGGACAGAGAGAGACCCAGTACTTC	CASSLASGQRETQYF
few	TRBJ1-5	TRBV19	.	TGTGCCAGTAGTATAGTCGGGAGGAATCAGCCCCAGCATTTT	CASSIVGRNQPQHF
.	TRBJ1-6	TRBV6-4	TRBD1	TGTGCCAGCAGGGCGACAGGGGGTCTGGGTAATTCACCCCTCCACTTT	CASRATGGLGNSPLHF
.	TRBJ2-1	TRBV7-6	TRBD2	TGTGCCAGCAGCTTAATGGTATCCAGCGGGGTATCCTACAATGAGCAGTTCTTC	CASSLMVSSGVSYNEQFF
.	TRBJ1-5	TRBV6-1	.	TGTGCCAGCAGCGCCCAGGGGAGCAATCAGCCCCAGCATTTT	CASSAQGSNQPQHF
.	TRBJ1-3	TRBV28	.	TGTGCCAGCACCCTGGACAGCCTCTCTGGAAACACCATATATTTT	CASTLDSLSGNTIYF
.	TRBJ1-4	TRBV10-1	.	TGCGCCAGCAGCGGGGATAGGGTAAGAGAAAAACTGTTTTTT	CASSGDRVREKLFF
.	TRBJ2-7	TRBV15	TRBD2	TGTGCCACCAGCAGGACCTCAGCGGGGGCATACGAGCAGTACTTC	CATSRTSAGAYEQYF
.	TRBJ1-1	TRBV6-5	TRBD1	TGTGCCACCTTACCAGGGGGTGGTGAAGCTTTCTTT	CATLPGGGEAFF
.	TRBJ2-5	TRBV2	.	TGTGCCAGCAAAAAAGCAGGAGGGAGCCAAGAGACCCAGTACTTC	CASKKAGGSQETQYF
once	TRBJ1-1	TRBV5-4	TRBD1	TGTGCCAGCAGCTTGGGGCGAGGGCAGGGGGCAGGAGCTTTCTTT	CASSLGRGQGAGAFF